This T cell receptor beta chain was captured in a study of metastatic and nonmetastatic thyroid tumors. As for the study in general: Malignant thyroid and benign thyroid patients provided blood and tumor or nodule tissue whose repertoires were compared.

CDR1 and CDR2 (germline): LGHDT, YNNKEL (reference sequence). This CDR3 comprises 13 residues. Trimming left V 2 bases short and J 3 bases short, with 5 bases between. Not a single patient had been given any form of treatment at any point before undergoing thyroid surgery. This clone was found many times. Its antigen is unknown. Study conclusions and caveats: According to reports, the diversity of TCR beta was significantly higher in malignant thyroid tumors than in benign nodules, and this held in both blood and tumor samples.

TCRdb reprocessed the PCR reads via MiXCR. Altogether about 82,000 clones are present, about an eighth being singletons, with the ten largest covering 7% to 10%. Sequences were obtained from tumor tissue. The chain combines TRBV3-1 with TRBJ1-5; D gene ambiguous. The clonotype was recovered from a female donor with papillary thyroid cancer or a benign thyroid nodule (not recorded which). Some clones in this sample may be carry-over from other donors' samples. As DNA, the CDR3 is TGTGCCAGCAGCCAAATGGTCAATCAGCCCCAGCATTTT. Protein: CASSQMVNQPQHF.